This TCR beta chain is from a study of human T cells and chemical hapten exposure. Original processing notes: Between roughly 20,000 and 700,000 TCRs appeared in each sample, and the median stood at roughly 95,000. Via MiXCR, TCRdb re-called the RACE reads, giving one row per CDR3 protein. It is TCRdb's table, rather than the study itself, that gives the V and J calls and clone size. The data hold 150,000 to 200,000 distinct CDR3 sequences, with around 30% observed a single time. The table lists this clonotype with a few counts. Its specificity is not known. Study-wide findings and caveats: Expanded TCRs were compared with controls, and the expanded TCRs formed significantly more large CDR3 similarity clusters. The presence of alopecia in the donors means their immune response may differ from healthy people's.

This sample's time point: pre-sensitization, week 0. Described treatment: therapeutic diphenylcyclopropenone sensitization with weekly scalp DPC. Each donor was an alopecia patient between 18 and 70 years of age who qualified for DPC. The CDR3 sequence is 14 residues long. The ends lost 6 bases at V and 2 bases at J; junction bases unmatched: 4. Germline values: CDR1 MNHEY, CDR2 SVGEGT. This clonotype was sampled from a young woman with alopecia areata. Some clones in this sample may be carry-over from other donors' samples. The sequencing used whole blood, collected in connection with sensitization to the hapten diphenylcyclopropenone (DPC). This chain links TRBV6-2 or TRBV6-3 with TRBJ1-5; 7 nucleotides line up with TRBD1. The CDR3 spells CASRPTGGNQPQHF. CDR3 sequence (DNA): TGTGCCAGCAGGCCAACAGGGGGCAATCAGCCCCAGCATTTT.